Listed below are T cell receptor beta chains from one sample, sequenced in a study of blood T cells in healthy people across ages. TCRdb re-called the 5' RACE reads through MiXCR, storing one row per CDR3 protein. Of 1.5 million to 2 million distinct CDR3 sequences in the sample, roughly 52% were seen once. Sequences were obtained from blood. These receptors were taken from a woman in her 40s in good health. Both conserved end residues are part of each CDR3. The order of the fields is D gene, clone size, V gene, J gene, CDR3 length, CDR3 protein, CDR3 DNA. A D gene is named only where the DNA matches it firmly. Expanded clones get a size class; other rows say once, few or many, or leave the size out.

>TRBD2|NA|TRBV4-3|TRBJ2-1|16
CASSQKEAGGGVEQFF
TGCGCCAGCAGCCAAAAGGAGGCGGGGGGCGGGGTTGAGCAGTTCTTC
>NA|once|TRBV2|TRBJ1-4|12
CASWEGNEKLFF
TGTGCCAGCTGGGAGGGGAATGAAAAACTGTTTTTT
>NA|NA|TRBV19|TRBJ1-5|12
CASSIGAQPQHF
TGTGCCAGTAGTATAGGGGCTCAGCCCCAGCATTTT
>NA|NA|TRBV6-5|TRBJ2-1|13
CASSYSYGNEQFF
TGTGCCAGCAGTTACTCCTACGGAAATGAGCAGTTCTTC
>TRBD1|few|TRBV10-3|TRBJ2-6|16
CATRDSYSSGANVLTF
TGTGCCACCCGGGACAGCTACTCCTCTGGGGCCAACGTCCTGACTTTC
>NA|NA|TRBV20-1|TRBJ2-3|13
CSAILTGTDTQYF
TGCAGTGCTATACTCACCGGCACAGATACGCAGTATTTT
>NA|NA|TRBV24-1|TRBJ2-1|15
CATSGTGLSYNEQFF
TGTGCCACCAGTGGGACGGGGCTCTCCTACAATGAGCAGTTCTTC
>TRBD2|many|TRBV20-1|TRBJ2-1|15
CSAFPPGLDFGEQFF
TGCAGTGCTTTCCCACCGGGACTAGACTTTGGTGAGCAGTTCTTC
>NA|few|TRBV18|TRBJ2-7|15
CASSPQNGFTYEQYF
TGTGCCAGCTCACCGCAAAACGGCTTCACCTACGAGCAGTACTTC
>NA|few|TRBV15|TRBJ2-5|16
CATSRPLTGIQETQYF
TGTGCCACCAGCAGACCGCTAACAGGGATCCAAGAGACCCAGTACTTC
>NA|NA|TRBV5-1|TRBJ2-5|13
CASSWGERETQYF
TGCGCCAGCAGCTGGGGGGAGAGGGAGACCCAGTACTTC
>TRBD1|few|TRBV20-1|TRBJ2-5|12
CRAQGAGETQYF
TGCAGGGCACAGGGGGCGGGAGAGACCCAGTACTTC
>NA|NA|TRBV2|TRBJ1-2|13
CASSVAGLWGYTF
TGTGCCAGCAGTGTAGCAGGGCTGTGGGGCTACACCTTC
>NA|many|TRBV7-2|TRBJ2-1|16
CASSLAGGGSYNEQFF
TGTGCCAGCAGCTTAGCGGGGGGCGGCTCCTACAATGAGCAGTTCTTC
>NA|NA|TRBV20-1|TRBJ1-2|13
CSARDGADGGYTF
TGCAGTGCTAGAGATGGGGCCGATGGTGGCTACACCTTC
>TRBD1|NA|TRBV4-1|TRBJ1-1|14
CASSQDGTGGEAFF
TGCGCCAGCAGCCAAGATGGGACAGGGGGAGAAGCTTTCTTT
>NA|few|TRBV5-1|TRBJ2-7|15
CARWRVYRETYEQYF
TGCGCCAGGTGGAGAGTGTACAGGGAGACCTACGAGCAGTACTTC
>NA|NA|TRBV20-1|TRBJ1-5|14
CSAVAYPGGQPQHF
TGCAGTGCCGTAGCGTACCCGGGCGGACAGCCCCAGCATTTT
>TRBD1|NA|TRBV29-1|TRBJ2-3|14
CSVDPGQGFDTQYF
TGCAGCGTTGATCCGGGACAGGGCTTTGATACGCAGTATTTT
>TRBD1|few|TRBV4-3|TRBJ2-4|20
CASSQSTTGLSLAAKNIQYF
TGCGCCAGCAGCCAGTCGACGACAGGGTTGTCACTTGCGGCCAAAAACATTCAGTACTTC
>NA|few|TRBV11-2|TRBJ2-5|14
CASSPPYGEETQYF
TGTGCCAGCAGCCCGCCCTACGGGGAAGAGACCCAGTACTTC
>NA|few|TRBV5-1|TRBJ2-1|13
CASSPGPDNEQFF
TGCGCCAGCAGCCCGGGACCTGACAATGAGCAGTTCTTC
>TRBD1|once|TRBV5-6|TRBJ1-2|13
CASSRTGARGYTF
TGTGCCAGCAGCCGGACAGGGGCTCGTGGCTACACCTTC
>TRBD2|once|TRBV5-4|TRBJ2-5|16
CASSPSGLAGWKTQYF
TGTGCCAGCAGTCCTTCGGGACTAGCGGGGTGGAAGACCCAGTACTTC
>NA|NA|TRBV29-1|TRBJ2-5|12
CSVVGAVETQYF
TGCAGCGTTGTGGGGGCCGTAGAGACCCAGTACTTC
>NA|NA|TRBV5-1|TRBJ2-5|15
CAGSDGAPLRETQYF
TGCGCCGGCAGCGACGGAGCACCCCTCAGGGAGACCCAGTACTTC
>TRBD2|few|TRBV5-5|TRBJ2-3|16
CASSLVLRGGGDTQYF
TGTGCCAGCAGCTTGGTCTTGCGGGGGGGCGGAGATACGCAGTATTTT
>TRBD1|NA|TRBV6-5|TRBJ1-2|14
CASSYSTGLYGYTF
TGTGCCAGCAGTTACTCGACAGGGCTTTATGGCTACACCTTC